The clone carrying this T cell receptor beta chain was found many times. It was with unique molecular identifiers that the TCRbeta library was prepared. TCRdb re-analysed the PCR reads in MiXCR, keeping a single row per CDR3 protein. Of 250,000 to 300,000 distinct CDR3 sequences in the sample, 9.9% were seen once. This sample stems from a study of T-cell reconstitution after alpha-beta-depleted transplantation in children. The CDR3 has 18 amino acids. V lost 6 bases and J lost 6; bases outside the gene matches: 20. Germline V CDR1 and CDR2: DFQATT, SNEGSKA (reference sequence). V is TRBV20-1 and J is TRBJ2-7; 13 nucleotides line up with TRBD2. The source was PBMCs from the stem cell graft donor, collected from the stem cell graft. The TCR sequence derives from a human donor who donated a stem cell graft to a child with SCID. The CDR3: CSATTSGTSGVAGVEQYF. Written as DNA, the CDR3 is TGCAGTGCCACTACATCCGGGACTAGCGGGGTAGCGGGGGTCGAGCAGTACTTC.